These T cell receptor beta chains were read from a single sample in a study of blood T cell repertoires in COVID-19. Sequencing was performed with immunoSEQ multiplex PCR; in TCRdb, only in-frame clones are kept and a portion is missing. Among 200,000 to 300,000 clones listed, roughly 84% were seen once. The specimen was peripheral blood. The receptors were sampled from a man aged 55 to 70 with acute or convalescent COVID-19. CDR3s include the opening cysteine and the closing phenylalanine or tryptophan. The order of the fields is CDR3 protein, CDR3 DNA, V gene, J gene, CDR3 length, clone size, D gene. D genes are given only for firm matches. Not all rows give a size; the values are once, few, many and, for expanded clones, a class.

CASSSVERGSSYEQYF,TGTGCCAGCAGCTCTGTAGAGCGCGGGAGCTCCTACGAGCAGTACTTC,TRBV7-9,TRBJ2-7,16,.,TRBD2
CASSLYPYEQYF,TGTGCCAGCAGCCTCTACCCCTACGAGCAGTACTTC,TRBV7-2,TRBJ2-7,12,.,.
CASLRGTSGSLQETQYF,TGTGCCAGCTTGCGGGGGACTAGCGGGAGCTTACAAGAGACCCAGTACTTC,TRBV11-2,TRBJ2-5,17,once,TRBD2
CASRTGDHQPQHF,TGTGCCAGCAGAACAGGGGACCACCAGCCCCAGCATTTT,TRBV12-3/TRBV12-4,TRBJ1-5,13,.,TRBD1
CASSSKGVSGGQPQHF,TGTGCCAGCAGTTCCAAGGGGGTTTCAGGGGGTCAGCCCCAGCATTTT,TRBV28,TRBJ1-5,16,.,TRBD1
CASSYLQGPTDTQYF,TGTGCCAGCAGTTACTTACAGGGACCCACAGATACGCAGTATTTT,TRBV6-5,TRBJ2-3,15,.,.
CASSVGVSAGEKLFF,TGTGCCAGCAGCGTAGGGGTTTCGGCGGGTGAAAAACTGTTTTTT,TRBV9,TRBJ1-4,15,.,.
CASISGTGTYEQYF,TGTGCCAGCATCTCCGGGACAGGGACCTACGAGCAGTACTTC,TRBV6-6,TRBJ2-7,14,.,TRBD1
CASSLDSRGYTF,TGTGCCAGCAGCTTGGACAGCAGGGGCTACACCTTC,TRBV5-6,TRBJ1-2,12,.,.
CASSLGGTSGPEQFF,TGTGCCAGCAGCTTGGGCGGGACTAGTGGCCCAGAGCAGTTCTTC,TRBV5-4,TRBJ2-1,15,.,TRBD2
CASSFLSAGVSYEQYF,TGTGCCAGCAGCTTTCTTTCAGCGGGGGTCTCCTACGAGCAGTACTTC,TRBV5-6,TRBJ2-7,16,.,TRBD2
CASRGSQVSYEQYF,TGTGCCAGCAGGGGGAGCCAGGTCTCCTACGAGCAGTACTTC,TRBV28,TRBJ2-7,14,.,.
CASSYTGTGTTPEQFF,TGTGCCAGCAGTTATACCGGGACAGGGACCACTCCTGAGCAGTTCTTC,TRBV6-5,TRBJ2-1,16,once,TRBD1
CASSLAGTRTDTQYF,TGTGCCAGCAGTTTAGCGGGAACACGCACAGATACGCAGTATTTT,TRBV27,TRBJ2-3,15,.,.
CAISESTGEETQYF,TGTGCCATCAGTGAGTCTACAGGGGAAGAGACCCAGTACTTC,TRBV10-3,TRBJ2-5,14,.,TRBD1
CASTTLLEGGYTF,TGTGCCAGCACCACTCTATTAGAGGGTGGCTACACCTTC,TRBV28,TRBJ1-2,13,.,.
CASSPGQGVGGYTF,TGTGCCAGCAGCCCAGGACAGGGGGTGGGCGGCTACACCTTC,TRBV7-8,TRBJ1-2,14,.,TRBD1
CASSEGGPGPDTQYF,TGTGCCAGCAGTGAGGGAGGGCCGGGTCCCGATACGCAGTATTTT,TRBV2,TRBJ2-3,15,.,TRBD2
CASSLYRNTEAFF,TGCGCCAGCAGCTTGTACAGGAACACTGAAGCTTTCTTT,TRBV5-1,TRBJ1-1,13,.,.
CASSQDSIEQFF,TGCGCCAGCAGCCAAGATTCTATCGAGCAGTTCTTC,TRBV4-1,TRBJ2-1,12,.,.
CASRIPGQGYEQYF,TGCGCCAGCAGGATCCCGGGACAGGGCTACGAGCAGTACTTC,TRBV5-1,TRBJ2-7,14,.,TRBD1
CASRRTGTDGQPQHF,TGTGCCAGCAGGAGAACAGGGACGGACGGTCAGCCCCAGCATTTT,TRBV27,TRBJ1-5,15,.,.
CASSLGGQGNTEAFF,TGCGCCAGCAGCTTGGGGGGACAGGGGAACACTGAAGCTTTCTTT,TRBV5-1,TRBJ1-1,15,.,TRBD1
CASSEYRGISGANVLTF,TGTGCCAGCAGTGAATACAGGGGAATCTCTGGGGCCAACGTCCTGACTTTC,TRBV2,TRBJ2-6,17,.,TRBD1
CASSYAQGPEAFF,TGTGCCAGCTCATATGCACAGGGCCCTGAAGCTTTCTTT,TRBV18,TRBJ1-1,13,.,.
CASSLGSPNDYTEAFF,TGTGCCAGCAGCTTGGGGTCGCCTAACGATTACACTGAAGCTTTCTTT,TRBV5-4,TRBJ1-1,16,.,.